These 24 T cell receptor beta chains share one sample of origin, sequenced in a study of molecular identifiers for immune sequencing clone quantification. TCRdb independently ran MiXCR on the PCR reads; one entry per CDR3 protein. This table has roughly 630,000 distinct CDR3 sequences, 25% appearing once. The source material was naive CD8+ T cells from blood, with Jurkat cell RNA spiked in. Stated subset: FACS-sorted CD8+CD4-CCR7+CD45RA+ naive T cells. The receptor set was obtained from a human donor in good health. Some libraries in this study had Jurkat cell RNA spiked in.

This clonotype has more than one count but fewer than ten. The chain has TRBV28 and TRBJ2-7, with 8 bases fitting TRBD1. After removal of 1 base from V and 0 bases from J, the junction contained 2 bases not matched to a gene. The CDR3 is made up of 15 amino acids. Germline CDR1 is MDHEN and CDR2 is SYDVKM. Here the CDR3 reads CASSLYRGSSYEQYF. As DNA, the CDR3 is TGTGCCAGCAGTTTATACAGGGGGAGCTCCTACGAGCAGTACTTC.

This clonotype was recorded many times. This chain uses TRBV5-6 with TRBJ1-1, with 9 positions matching TRBD1. The CDR3 is 17 amino acids. The V gene's germline CDR1 is SGHDT and CDR2 YYEEEE. After removal of 0 bases from V and 0 bases from J, the junction contained 6 bases not matched to a gene. CDR3 loop: CASSLGQGDGMNTEAFF. The CDR3 coding sequence is TGTGCCAGCAGCTTGGGACAGGGGGATGGAATGAACACTGAAGCTTTCTTT. The whole variable domain, remainder taken from reference TRBV5-6 and TRBJ1-1, is DAGVTQSPTHLIKTRGQQVTLRCSPKSGHDTVSWYQQALGQGPQFIFQYYEEEERQRGNFPDRFSGHQFPNYSSELNVNALLLGDSALYLCASSLGQGDGMNTEAFFGQGTRLTVV.

This clonotype has more than one count but fewer than ten. The chain combines TRBV24-1 with TRBJ2-1, with 13 bases aligning to TRBD2. The germline CDR1 and CDR2 sequences are KGHDR and SFDVKD. This CDR3 comprises 15 residues. Losses at the gene ends were 7 bases for V and 6 bases for J; bases not matched to a gene: 5. CDR3 DNA: TGTGCCACCAGCCCGGGACTAGCGGGGATCAATGAGCAGTTCTTC. Amino acid sequence: CATSPGLAGINEQFF.

The chain joins TRBV7-9 to TRBJ2-7, with 7 nucleotides matching TRBD2. The CDR3 runs to 15 residues. CDR1 and CDR2 from the germline V gene are SEHNR and FQNEAQ (reference sequence). The V segment lost 1 base and the J segment 0 bases; nucleotides outside the gene matches: 3. CDR3 loop: CASSLVGGYSYEQYF. The CDR3 DNA sequence: TGTGCCAGCAGCTTAGTGGGGGGGTACTCCTACGAGCAGTACTTC.

Comments on this clonotype: A read error may explain this, as a much larger clone is one base away. V and J are TRBV5-1 and TRBJ2-7; TRBD1 might be the D (6 bases). The germline CDR1 and CDR2 sequences are SGHRS and YFSETQ. CDR3 size: 15 residues. Trimming removed 4 bases from V and 2 bases from J, with 16 bases in between. CDR3 amino acids: CASSPQPDSAYEQYF. The CDR3 DNA reads as TGCGCCAGCAGCCCACAACCGGACAGTGCCTACGAGCAGTACTTC.

The V call is TRBV4-2, the J call TRBJ2-5; TRBD2 matches at 8 bases. Germline V gene data show CDR1 as LGHNA and CDR2 as YNFKEQ. With V trimmed by 0 bases and J by 2 bases, 11 bases remained unmatched. The CDR3 has 18 residues. In nucleotides, the CDR3 is TGTGCCAGCAGCCAAGATTGGTGGGGACTAGTTGGGCAAGAGACCCAGTACTTC. Translation gives CASSQDWWGLVGQETQYF.

This clonotype was seen ten or more times. This chain joins TRBV29-1 and TRBJ2-7; perhaps TRBD2 as D (5 bases). Germline V gene data show CDR1 as SQVTM and CDR2 as ANQGSEA. Trimming took off 3 bases at V and 0 bases at J, with 12 bases between the two ends. The CDR3 is 14 residues long. For the CDR3, the DNA is TGCAGCGTTGAGGAGGCAGGCAGCTCCTACGAGCAGTACTTC. Encoded protein: CSVEEAGSSYEQYF.

This clonotype has just a few counts. Being one base from a much bigger clone, this may be a read error. The chain recombines TRBV20-1 with TRBJ2-7; 8 bases line up with TRBD1. This CDR3 spans 13 amino acids. From germline, CDR1 is DFQATT and CDR2 SNEGSKA (reference sequence). The CDR3 bases are TGCAGTGCTGGAGAGACAGGGGTCTACGAGCAGTACTTC. Translating gives CSAGETGVYEQYF.

This sequence joins TRBV10-3 and TRBJ1-1; TRBD1 is a possible D gene (6 bases). Looked up from germline, CDR1 is ENHRY and CDR2 is SYGVKD. The V and J ends lost 3 bases and 0 bases respectively, with 8 bases between them. The CDR3 has 14 residues. The CDR3 spells CAISEQGLNTEAFF. CDR3 DNA sequence: TGTGCCATCAGTGAACAGGGATTGAACACTGAAGCTTTCTTT.

With regard to this clonotype: A junction boundary mismatches the germline segment, possibly from a read error. This chain uses TRBV2 with TRBJ1-4; no clear D gene. Germline lookup yields CDR1 SNHLY and CDR2 FYNNEI. The CDR3 consists of 17 residues. In nucleotides, the CDR3 is TGTACCAGCAGATACCTTAGCCCGGTTCCGGCGAGGGAAAAACTGTTTTTT. Translating gives CTSRYLSPVPAREKLFF.

In DNA form, the CDR3 reads TGTGCCAGCAGCTTAGACCCAGCGGGAGGGGAAACCGGGGAGCTGTTTTTT. Translating it yields CASSLDPAGGETGELFF. V is TRBV7-9 and J is TRBJ2-2; 10 positions match TRBD2. Per the germline V gene, CDR1 is SEHNR and CDR2 is FQNEAQ (reference sequence). V was pared by 1 base and J by 5 bases, with 7 bases of the junction left unmatched. The CDR3 has 17 amino acids.

The sample holds a few counts of this clonotype. This chain's CDR3 is CASSLETGTGAYNEQFF. The CDR3 DNA reads TGTGCCAGCAGCTTGGAAACCGGGACAGGGGCCTACAATGAGCAGTTCTTC. The rearrangement links TRBV5-4 to TRBJ2-1; TRBD1 aligns across 10 bases. The CDR3 spans 17 residues. The germline V gene encodes CDR1 SGHNT and CDR2 YYREEE (reference sequence). V shed 0 bases, J shed 2 bases, and the junction held 5 bases outside the gene matches.

As concerns this clonotype: A read error is likely here: a far larger clone is one base away. This chain connects TRBV7-9 to TRBJ2-5; D gene uncertain. Trimming left V 4 bases short and J 0 bases short, with 6 bases between. CDR1 and CDR2 from the germline V gene are SEHNR and FQNEAQ (reference sequence). This CDR3 has 13 residues. The CDR3 spells CASSSCNQETQYF. The DNA for the CDR3 is TGTGCCAGCAGCTCGTGCAACCAAGAGACCCAGTACTTC.

This clonotype appeared a few times. V and J are TRBV7-8 and TRBJ2-5, with 7 bases identical to TRBD2. The CDR3 is 16 amino acids. V lost 0 bases, J lost 2 bases, and 6 bases stayed unmatched. CDR1 is SGHVS, CDR2 FQNEAQ, per germline. As DNA, the CDR3 is TGTGCCAGCAGCTTAGCTTGGGGGGGGATTCAAGAGACCCAGTACTTC. It yields the protein CASSLAWGGIQETQYF.

This clonotype was detected ten times or more. The V gene is TRBV21-1, the J gene TRBJ2-4. TRBV21-1 is a recognized pseudogene. CDR3 length equals 15 residues. The CDR3 coding sequence is TGTGCCAGCAGCAAAGTAGGACGGGTAAAAAACATTCAGTACTTC. As protein: CASSKVGRVKNIQYF.

The chain has TRBV7-2 and TRBJ2-7, with unresolved D. The CDR3 contains 16 residues. The V gene's germline CDR1 is SGHTA and CDR2 FQGNSA. The V end was cut by 5 bases, the J end by 6 bases, with 23 bases between. Written as DNA, the CDR3 is TGTGCCAGCAGCATCACACAGAGCGCGAGTTCCCTCGAGCAGTACTTC. Its translation is CASSITQSASSLEQYF. Filled out from reference TRBV7-2 and TRBJ2-7, the complete variable domain reads GAGVSQSPSNKVTEKGKDVELRCDPISGHTALYWYRQSLGQGLEFLIYFQGNSAPDKSGLPSDRFSAERTGGSVSTLTIQRTQQEDSAVYLCASSITQSASSLEQYFGPGTRLTVT.

About this clonotype: A much larger clone differs from this one at a single base, so this may be a read error. This chain links TRBV20-1 with TRBJ1-1; D might be TRBD1 (5 bases). CDR3 length: 15 residues. Trimming stripped 2 bases from V and 7 bases from J, with 20 bases between. CDR1 is DFQATT, CDR2 SNEGSKA, per germline (reference sequence). The CDR3 DNA sequence: TGCAGTGCTAGAATTCAAGGGGTGAAACGGGGTGAAGCTTTCTTT. It yields the protein CSARIQGVKRGEAFF.

This chain connects TRBV19 to TRBJ2-3; 13 nucleotides align to TRBD2. The CDR3 is 16 amino acids. V was clipped by 4 bases and J by 2 bases; unmatched bases: 3. Per germline, CDR1 LNHDA and CDR2 SQIVND (reference sequence). CDR3 loop: CASSTGLAGATDTQYF. CDR3 nucleotides: TGTGCCAGTAGTACTGGACTAGCGGGGGCCACAGATACGCAGTATTTT.

The gene calls are TRBV4-3 and TRBJ2-7, with TRBD1 matching 7 bases. CDR3 length equals 17 residues. Germline assignment: CDR1 LGHNA and CDR2 YSLEER. After removal of 0 bases from V and 3 bases from J, the junction contained 11 bases not matched to a gene. CDR3 in DNA: TGCGCCAGCAGCCAAGAACTAAGGGGGCAAGGTGGCTACGAGCAGTACTTC. Encoded protein: CASSQELRGQGGYEQYF.

This clonotype was counted between two and nine times. The conserved phenylalanine or tryptophan normally closing the CDR3 is absent here, so this likely arose from a read error. The chain couples TRBV6-5 to TRBJ1-5; 7 bases line up with TRBD1. The length of the CDR3 is 15 residues. In germline, CDR1 is MNHEY, CDR2 SVGAGI. J lost 2 bases, V lost 5 bases, and 6 bases had no gene match. The CDR3, as DNA: TGTGCCAGCAGTGAACAGGGGCTGGGCAATCAGCCCCAGCATTAT. This sequence encodes CASSEQGLGNQPQHY.

Turning to this clonotype: Germline is not matched at one junction end, which may reflect a read error. The chain links TRBV29-1 to TRBJ2-7; D is unresolved. Germline CDR1 reads SQVTM; CDR2 reads ANQGSEA. The CDR3 has 13 residues. CDR3 DNA sequence: TGCAGCGTGGCAGATGGGCCTCTCCACGAGCTGTACTTC. Encoded protein: CSVADGPLHELYF.

This clonotype was found a few times. The rearrangement links TRBV5-1 to TRBJ2-1; possible D gene TRBD2, 6 bases. The ends were cut back, 0 bases at V and 4 bases at J, with 17 bases in the middle. This CDR3 contains 17 residues. Germline V gene data show CDR1 as SGHRS and CDR2 as YFSETQ. The CDR3: CASSLAGGQRVYNEQFF. CDR3 nucleotide sequence: TGCGCCAGCAGCTTGGCCGGCGGGCAGCGGGTATACAATGAGCAGTTCTTC.

This clonotype was seen more than once but under ten times. The chain carries TRBV28 and TRBJ2-7; 11 nucleotides match TRBD1. The J segment lost 6 bases and the V segment lost 4 bases, leaving 8 bases of the junction unmatched. Germline values: CDR1 MDHEN, CDR2 SYDVKM. The CDR3 sequence is 15 residues long. The DNA of the CDR3 is TGTGCCAGCAGTTCCCGTTGGACAGGGGGCCGCGAGCAGTACTTC. It translates to CASSSRWTGGREQYF.

This clonotype was detected a few times. The chain couples TRBV4-1 to TRBJ2-2, with D possibly being TRBD2 (5 bases). Germline values: CDR1 MGHRA, CDR2 YSYEKL. V was shortened by 0 bases and J by 3 bases, with 11 bases between the two germline ends. The CDR3 runs 16 residues. CDR3 nucleotide sequence: TGCGCCAGCAGCCAAGATTGGGAGTTGGACACCGGGGAGCTGTTTTTT. It translates to CASSQDWELDTGELFF.